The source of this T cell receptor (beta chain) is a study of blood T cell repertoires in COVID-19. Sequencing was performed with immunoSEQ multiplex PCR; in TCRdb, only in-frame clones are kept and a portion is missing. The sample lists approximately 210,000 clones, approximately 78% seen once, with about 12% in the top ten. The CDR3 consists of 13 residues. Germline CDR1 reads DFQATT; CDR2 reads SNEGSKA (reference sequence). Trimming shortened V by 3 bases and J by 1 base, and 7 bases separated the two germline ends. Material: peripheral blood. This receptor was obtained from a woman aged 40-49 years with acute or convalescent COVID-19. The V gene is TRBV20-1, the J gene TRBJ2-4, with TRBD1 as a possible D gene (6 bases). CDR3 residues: CSASDRAKNIQYF. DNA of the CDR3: TGCAGTGCTAGTGACAGGGCCAAAAACATTCAGTACTTC.